The 13 T cell receptor beta chains below come from one sample, sequenced in a study of beta chain features in type 1 diabetes. The sequenced template was cDNA made from the entire isolated RNA. The protocol was immunoSEQ multiplex PCR, while the TCRdb copy is restricted to in-frame clones and leaves out a portion. Here the sample spans about 650,000 clones, over 10% being singletons. These TCRs are of unknown antigen specificity. General study results and limits: When Type 1 diabetes patients were examined, their TCRB CDR3s proved moderately but significantly shorter in all four CD4+ subsets.

The material sequenced was naive CD4+ T cells from blood. These receptors were collected from a man aged 25-45 years with type 1 diabetes.

The chain has TRBV18 and TRBJ1-5; D not resolved. The germline V gene has CDR1 KGHSH and CDR2 LQKENI. Trimming pared 3 bases from V and 3 bases from J, leaving 12 bases between. This CDR3 comprises 15 residues. The CDR3 DNA reads as TGTGCCAGCTCACCTGGACCACTGGACAATCAGCCCCAGCATTTT. It encodes CASSPGPLDNQPQHF.

V usage is TRBV4-3 and J usage is TRBJ1-2; the match to TRBD1 covers 7 bases. In germline, CDR1 is LGHNA, CDR2 YSLEER. Trimming removed 0 bases from V and 4 bases from J; junction bases left unmatched: 5. This CDR3 spans 15 amino acids. The CDR3: CASSQDTGDTYGYTF. CDR3 nucleotide sequence: TGCGCCAGCAGCCAAGATACAGGGGACACCTATGGCTACACCTTC.

This clone was detected a few times. The V gene is TRBV10-3, the J gene TRBJ2-7, with a possible D match to TRBD1 (5 bases). V lost 6 bases and J 3 bases, leaving 12 bases between the germline ends. CDR3 length: 13 residues. Germline V lookup: CDR1 ENHRY, CDR2 SYGVKD. The CDR3: CAISSDTVYEQYF. As DNA, the CDR3 is TGTGCCATCAGCTCGGACACCGTCTACGAGCAGTACTTC.

This chain joins TRBV5-1 and TRBJ1-2, with TRBD1 as a possible D gene (6 bases). Deletions cut 4 bases from V and 0 bases from J, with 16 bases between. Per the germline V gene, CDR1 is SGHRS and CDR2 is YFSETQ. The CDR3 length is 16 residues. The CDR3 DNA reads TGCGCCAGCAGCCTTAGCCCCCGACAGGCTAACTATGGCTACACCTTC. Amino acids: CASSLSPRQANYGYTF.

This chain uses TRBV7-6 with TRBJ2-5; 7 bases line up with TRBD1. The germline CDR1 and CDR2 sequences are SGHVS and FNYEAQ. CDR3 length equals 14 residues. V gave up 5 bases and J gave up 3 bases; unmatched junction bases: 6. The CDR3 nucleotides read TGTGCCAGCAGCACCTGGACAGGCAAAGAGACCCAGTACTTC. Its protein product is CASSTWTGKETQYF.

This rearrangement joins TRBV6-6 to TRBJ1-2; D is possibly TRBD1 (5 bases). The CDR3 totals 13 residues. Germline V gene lookup returns CDR1 MNHNY and CDR2 SVGAGI (reference sequence). With 8 bases removed from V and 2 bases from J, the gap between germline ends came to 12 bases. The CDR3: CASGAPPNYGYTF. CDR3 bases: TGTGCCAGCGGGGCCCCTCCAAACTATGGCTACACCTTC.

This sequence joins TRBV9 and TRBJ2-1; 7 positions match TRBD1. The V segment lost 5 bases and the J segment 6 bases; nucleotides outside the gene matches: 8. The CDR3 is made up of 14 amino acids. CDR1 SGDLS and CDR2 YYNGEE come from the germline V gene. CDR3 sequence: CASRGQEPSNEQFF. CDR3 nucleotide sequence: TGTGCCAGCAGAGGACAGGAACCTAGCAATGAGCAGTTCTTC. The whole variable domain, remainder taken from reference TRBV9 and TRBJ2-1, is DSGVTQTPKHLITATGQRVTLRCSPRSGDLSVYWYQQSLDQGLQFLIQYYNGEERAKGNILERFSAQQFPDLHSELNLSSLELGDSALYFCASRGQEPSNEQFFGPGTRLTVL.

The V and J genes are TRBV6-6 and TRBJ1-2; 9 nucleotides align to TRBD1. J was trimmed by 6 bases and V by 6 bases; bases with no gene match: 5. Germline loops: CDR1 MNHNY, CDR2 SVGAGI (reference sequence). CDR3 length: 13 amino acids. CDR3 protein: CASRGTGWNGYTF. The DNA for the CDR3 is TGTGCCAGCAGGGGGACAGGGTGGAATGGCTACACCTTC.

The chain recombines TRBV6-6 with TRBJ1-4; D gene unclear. There are 14 residues in the CDR3. CDR1 MNHNY and CDR2 SVGAGI come from the germline V gene (reference sequence). With 2 bases removed from V and 3 bases from J, the gap between germline ends came to 7 bases. CDR3 protein: CASSYTSPNEKLFF. Here the CDR3 DNA reads TGTGCCAGCAGTTACACCAGTCCTAATGAAAAACTGTTTTTT.

This chain uses TRBV7-2 with TRBJ2-3, with 7 bases aligning to TRBD2. Germline V gene data show CDR1 as SGHTA and CDR2 as FQGNSA. The CDR3 loop spans 15 amino acids. Trimming cost V 3 bases and J 1 base; bases outside gene matches: 4. In DNA, the CDR3 is TGTGCCAGCAGCTTGGGAGGGGCCCGCACAGATACGCAGTATTTT. Translation gives CASSLGGARTDTQYF.

This rearrangement joins TRBV13 to TRBJ2-5; 7 bases match TRBD1. Germline loops: CDR1 PRHDT, CDR2 FYEKMQ (reference sequence). There are 14 residues in the CDR3. Germline trimming cut 5 bases from V and 2 bases from J; bases unmatched to any gene: 5. The CDR3 is CASSKRDRQETQYF. The CDR3 nucleotides are TGTGCCAGCAGCAAAAGGGACAGACAAGAGACCCAGTACTTC.

The chain links TRBV5-8 to TRBJ2-7; possibly TRBD1 for D (6 bases). The CDR3 is 14 residues long. CDR1 and CDR2 (germline): SGHTS, YDEGEE. V lost 1 base and J 4 bases, leaving 12 bases between the germline ends. CDR3 sequence reads: CASSLTGRTYEQYF. CDR3 nucleotide sequence: TGTGCCAGCAGCTTGACAGGGCGGACTTACGAGCAGTACTTC.

In its sample, this clone was seen a few times. V usage is TRBV29-1 and J usage is TRBJ1-1, with D possibly TRBD1 on 5 matching bases. The CDR3 sequence is 11 residues long. The germline CDR1 and CDR2 sequences are SQVTM and ANQGSEA. The V gene lost 4 bases and the J gene lost 6 bases, with 9 bases spanning the gap. CDR3 DNA sequence: TGCAGCGTTGGGCGGGGACCTGAAGCTTTCTTT. Its translation: CSVGRGPEAFF.